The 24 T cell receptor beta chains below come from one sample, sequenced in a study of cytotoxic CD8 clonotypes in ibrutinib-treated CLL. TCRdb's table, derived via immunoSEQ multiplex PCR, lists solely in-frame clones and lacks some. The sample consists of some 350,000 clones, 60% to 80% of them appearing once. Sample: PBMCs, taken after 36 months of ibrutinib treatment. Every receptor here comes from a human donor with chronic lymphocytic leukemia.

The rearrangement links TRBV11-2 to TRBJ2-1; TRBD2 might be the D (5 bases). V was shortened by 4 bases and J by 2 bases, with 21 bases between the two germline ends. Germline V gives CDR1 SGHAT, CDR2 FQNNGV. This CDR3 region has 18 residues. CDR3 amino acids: CASSSNGFGEIPYNEQFF. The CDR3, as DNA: TGTGCCAGCAGCTCAAATGGGTTCGGGGAAATTCCCTACAATGAGCAGTTCTTC.

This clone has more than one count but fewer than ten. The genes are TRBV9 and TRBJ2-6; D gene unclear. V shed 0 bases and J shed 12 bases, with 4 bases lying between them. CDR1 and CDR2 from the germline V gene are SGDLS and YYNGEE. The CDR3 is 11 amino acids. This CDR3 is CASSVGGVLTF. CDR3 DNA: TGTGCCAGCAGCGTAGGGGGCGTCCTGACTTTC.

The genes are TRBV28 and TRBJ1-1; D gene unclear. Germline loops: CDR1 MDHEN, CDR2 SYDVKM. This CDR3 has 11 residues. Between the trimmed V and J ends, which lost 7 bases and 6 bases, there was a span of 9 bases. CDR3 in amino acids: CASTTYSEAFF. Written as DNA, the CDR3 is TGTGCCAGCACCACGTACTCTGAAGCTTTCTTT.

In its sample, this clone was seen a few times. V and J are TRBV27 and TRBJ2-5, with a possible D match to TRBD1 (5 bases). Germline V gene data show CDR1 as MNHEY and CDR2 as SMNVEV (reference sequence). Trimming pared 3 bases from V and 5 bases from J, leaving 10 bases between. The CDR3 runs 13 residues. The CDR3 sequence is CASSLWGGETQYF. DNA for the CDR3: TGTGCCAGCAGTTTGTGGGGCGGTGAGACCCAGTACTTC.

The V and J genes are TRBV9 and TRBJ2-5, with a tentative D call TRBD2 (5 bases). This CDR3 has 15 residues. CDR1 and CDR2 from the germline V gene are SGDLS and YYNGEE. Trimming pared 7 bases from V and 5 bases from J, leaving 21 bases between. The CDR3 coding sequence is TGTGCCAGCGCCCGGTCGCTGAGGGTCTGGGAGACCCAGTACTTC. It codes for CASARSLRVWETQYF. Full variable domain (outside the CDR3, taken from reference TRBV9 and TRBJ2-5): DSGVTQTPKHLITATGQRVTLRCSPRSGDLSVYWYQQSLDQGLQFLIQYYNGEERAKGNILERFSAQQFPDLHSELNLSSLELGDSALYFCASARSLRVWETQYFGPGTRLLVL.

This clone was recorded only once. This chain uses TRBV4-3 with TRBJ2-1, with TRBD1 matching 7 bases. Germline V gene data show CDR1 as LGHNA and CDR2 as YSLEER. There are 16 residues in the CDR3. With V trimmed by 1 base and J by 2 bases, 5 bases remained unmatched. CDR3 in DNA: TGCGCCAGCAGCCAAGTCCACAGGGGTGCCTACAATGAGCAGTTCTTC. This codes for CASSQVHRGAYNEQFF.

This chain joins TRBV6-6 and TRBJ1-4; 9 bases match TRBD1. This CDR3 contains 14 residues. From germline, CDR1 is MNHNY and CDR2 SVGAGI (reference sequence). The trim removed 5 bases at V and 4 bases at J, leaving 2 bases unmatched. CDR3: CASSQDRGNEKLFF. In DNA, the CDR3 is TGTGCCAGCAGTCAGGACAGGGGTAATGAAAAACTGTTTTTT.

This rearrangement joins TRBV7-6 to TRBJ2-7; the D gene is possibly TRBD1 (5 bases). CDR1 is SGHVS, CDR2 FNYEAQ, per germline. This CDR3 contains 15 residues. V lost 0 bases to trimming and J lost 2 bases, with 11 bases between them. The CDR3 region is CASSLAPGLAYEQYF. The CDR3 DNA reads TGTGCCAGCAGCTTAGCACCAGGGTTAGCCTACGAGCAGTACTTC. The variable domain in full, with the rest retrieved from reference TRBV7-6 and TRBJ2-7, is GAGVSQSPRYKVTKRGQDVALRCDPISGHVSLYWYRQALGQGPEFLTYFNYEAQQDKSGLPNDRFSAERPEGSISTLTIQRTEQRDSAMYRCASSLAPGLAYEQYFGPGTRLTVT.

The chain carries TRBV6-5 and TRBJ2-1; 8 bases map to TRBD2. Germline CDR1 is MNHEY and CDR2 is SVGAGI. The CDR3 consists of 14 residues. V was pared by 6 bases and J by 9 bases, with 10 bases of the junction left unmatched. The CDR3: CASRRGLGVGEQFF. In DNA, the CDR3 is TGTGCCAGCAGACGGGGACTAGGGGTAGGTGAGCAGTTCTTC.

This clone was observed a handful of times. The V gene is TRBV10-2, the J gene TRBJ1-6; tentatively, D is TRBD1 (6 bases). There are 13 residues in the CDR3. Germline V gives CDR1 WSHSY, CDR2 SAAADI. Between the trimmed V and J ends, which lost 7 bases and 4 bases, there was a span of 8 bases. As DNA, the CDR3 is TGCGCCAGCACTGGACAGTATAATTCACCCCTCCACTTT. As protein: CASTGQYNSPLHF.

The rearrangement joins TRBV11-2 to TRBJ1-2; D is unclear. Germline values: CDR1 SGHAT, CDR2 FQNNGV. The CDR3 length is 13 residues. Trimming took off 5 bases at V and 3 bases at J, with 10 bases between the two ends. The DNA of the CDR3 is TGTGCCAGCAGCCAGACGTATTACTATGGCTACACCTTC. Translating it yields CASSQTYYYGYTF.

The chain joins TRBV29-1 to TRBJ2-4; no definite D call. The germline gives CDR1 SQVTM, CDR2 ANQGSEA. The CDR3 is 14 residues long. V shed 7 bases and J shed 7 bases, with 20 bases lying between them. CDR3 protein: CSATGQFIGNIQYF. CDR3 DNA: TGCAGCGCCACCGGTCAGTTCATAGGGAACATTCAGTACTTC.

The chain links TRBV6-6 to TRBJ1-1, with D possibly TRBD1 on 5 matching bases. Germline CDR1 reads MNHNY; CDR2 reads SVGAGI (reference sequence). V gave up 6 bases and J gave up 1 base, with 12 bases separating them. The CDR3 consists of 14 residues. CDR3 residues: CASRGMGRNTEAFF. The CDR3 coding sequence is TGTGCCAGCAGGGGTATGGGACGGAACACTGAAGCTTTCTTT.

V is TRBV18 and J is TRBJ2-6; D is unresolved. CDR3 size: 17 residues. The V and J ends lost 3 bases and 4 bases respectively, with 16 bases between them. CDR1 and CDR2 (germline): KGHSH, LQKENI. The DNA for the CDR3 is TGTGCCAGCTCACCGATACGAGCTCGGTGGGGGGCCAACGTCCTGACTTTC. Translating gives CASSPIRARWGANVLTF.

CDR3 coding DNA: TGTGCCAGCAGCTTAGGATCGCGCTACGGATTGATCGGAGATACGCAGTATTTT. Translation: CASSLGSRYGLIGDTQYF. V and J are TRBV7-3 and TRBJ2-3; D call uncertain. Trimming removed 2 bases from V and 5 bases from J, with 23 bases in between. Germline V gene sequence: CDR1 SGHTA, CDR2 FQGTGA. The CDR3 spans 18 residues.

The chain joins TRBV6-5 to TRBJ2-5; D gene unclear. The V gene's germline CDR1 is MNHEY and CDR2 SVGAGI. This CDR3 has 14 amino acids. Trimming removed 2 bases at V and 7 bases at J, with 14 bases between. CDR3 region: CASSYPATGGTQYF. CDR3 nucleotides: TGTGCCAGCAGTTACCCGGCAACCGGCGGGACCCAGTACTTC.

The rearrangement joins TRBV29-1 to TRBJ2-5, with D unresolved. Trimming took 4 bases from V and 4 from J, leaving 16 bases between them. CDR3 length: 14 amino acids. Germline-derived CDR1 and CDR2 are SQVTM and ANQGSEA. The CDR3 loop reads CSVGGTVRGETQYF. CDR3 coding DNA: TGCAGCGTTGGCGGCACCGTGCGAGGAGAGACCCAGTACTTC.

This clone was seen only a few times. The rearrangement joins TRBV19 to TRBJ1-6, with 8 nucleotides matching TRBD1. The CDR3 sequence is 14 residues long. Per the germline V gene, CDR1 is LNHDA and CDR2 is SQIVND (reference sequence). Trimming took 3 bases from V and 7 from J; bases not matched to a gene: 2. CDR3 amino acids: CASSIRGLNSPLHF. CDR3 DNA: TGTGCCAGTAGTATCAGGGGGCTCAATTCACCCCTCCACTTT.

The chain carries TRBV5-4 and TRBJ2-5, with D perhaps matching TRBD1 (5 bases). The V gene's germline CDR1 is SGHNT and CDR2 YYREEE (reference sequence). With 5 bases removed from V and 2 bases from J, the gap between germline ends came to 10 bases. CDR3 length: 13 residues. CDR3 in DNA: TGTGCCAGCAGTGACAGCCCGCAAGAGACCCAGTACTTC. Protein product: CASSDSPQETQYF.

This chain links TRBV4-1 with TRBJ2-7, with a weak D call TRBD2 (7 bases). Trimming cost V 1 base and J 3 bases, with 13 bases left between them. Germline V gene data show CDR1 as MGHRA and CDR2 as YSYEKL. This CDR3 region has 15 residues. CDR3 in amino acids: CASSQAAGANYEQYF. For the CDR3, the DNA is TGCGCCAGCAGCCAAGCCGCGGGGGCGAACTACGAGCAGTACTTC.

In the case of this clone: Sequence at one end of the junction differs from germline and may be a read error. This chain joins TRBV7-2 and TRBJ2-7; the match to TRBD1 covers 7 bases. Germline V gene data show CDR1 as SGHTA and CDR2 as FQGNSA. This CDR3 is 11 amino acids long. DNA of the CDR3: TGTGCCAGCAGCTTAGGGGACAGCCAGTGCTTC. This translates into CASSLGDSQCF.

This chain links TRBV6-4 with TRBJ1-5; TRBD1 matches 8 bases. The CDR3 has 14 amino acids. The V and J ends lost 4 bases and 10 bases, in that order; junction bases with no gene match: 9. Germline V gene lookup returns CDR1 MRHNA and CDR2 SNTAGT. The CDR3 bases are TGTGCCAGCAGTGGAGGACAGGGTCCGGGTCCCCAGCATTTT. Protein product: CASSGGQGPGPQHF.

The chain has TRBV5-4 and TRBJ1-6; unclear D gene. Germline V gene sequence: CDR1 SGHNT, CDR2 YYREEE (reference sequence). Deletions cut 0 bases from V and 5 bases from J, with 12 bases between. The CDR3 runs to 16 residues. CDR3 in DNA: TGTGCCAGCAGCTTGGGCATCATTCGGGATAATTCACCCCTCCACTTT. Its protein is CASSLGIIRDNSPLHF.

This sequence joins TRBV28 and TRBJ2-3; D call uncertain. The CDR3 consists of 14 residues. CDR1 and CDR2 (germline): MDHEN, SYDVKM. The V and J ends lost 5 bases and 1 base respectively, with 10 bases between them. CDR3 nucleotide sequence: TGTGCCAGCAGTGCCAGGACCGGCACAGATACGCAGTATTTT. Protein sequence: CASSARTGTDTQYF. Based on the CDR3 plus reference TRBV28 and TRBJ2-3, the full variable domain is DVKVTQSSRYLVKRTGEKVFLECVQDMDHENMFWYRQDPGLGLRLIYFSYDVKMKEKGDIPEGYSVSREKKERFSLILESASTNQTSMYLCASSARTGTDTQYFGPGTRLTVL.